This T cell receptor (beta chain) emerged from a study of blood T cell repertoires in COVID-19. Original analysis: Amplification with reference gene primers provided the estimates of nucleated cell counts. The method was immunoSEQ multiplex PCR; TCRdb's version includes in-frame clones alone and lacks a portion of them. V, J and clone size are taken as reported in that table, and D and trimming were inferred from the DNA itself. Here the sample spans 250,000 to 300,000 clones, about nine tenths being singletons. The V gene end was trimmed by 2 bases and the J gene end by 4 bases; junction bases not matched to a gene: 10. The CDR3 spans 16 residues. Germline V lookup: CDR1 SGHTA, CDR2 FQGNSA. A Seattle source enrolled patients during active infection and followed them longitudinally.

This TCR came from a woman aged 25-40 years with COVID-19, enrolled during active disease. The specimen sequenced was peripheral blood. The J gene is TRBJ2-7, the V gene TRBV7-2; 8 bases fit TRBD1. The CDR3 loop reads CASSLWPRGLTYEQYF. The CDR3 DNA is TGTGCCAGCAGCTTATGGCCCAGGGGGCTCACATACGAGCAGTACTTC.